This T cell receptor (beta chain) was captured in a study of vaccination and CD4 T cells after COVID-19 (dated by TCRdb to between 2022 and 2023). For context, the study as a whole: Convalescent patients had a positive SARS-CoV-2 result on nasal swab PCR, and of these patients, fewer than ten had mild disease and one had severe disease. Post-COVID blood samples were collected from convalescent patients a median of roughly 100 days after diagnosis, with a range of roughly 30 to 161 days. Control cultures received a CEFX viral epitope pool as the positive control, an HIV-1 Nef peptide pool as the negative control, or no peptide. Participants received two doses of either the Pfizer-BioNTech BNT162b2 vaccine (n=8) or the Moderna mRNA-1273 vaccine (n=2). Post-vaccine blood samples were collected a median of approximately 72 days after the second vaccine dose, ranging from roughly 14 to 241 days. The convalescent cohort comprised six males and four females, including two Hispanic individuals, seven Caucasians, two Asians and one multiracial person. In fewer than 12 COVID-19 convalescent patients and a handful of infection-naive healthy vaccine recipients, researchers compared the spike-specific CD4+ TCR repertoire from before mRNA vaccination with the repertoire from after. The cultures were stimulated with overlapping spike peptide pools from SARS-CoV-2 and from the common cold coronaviruses HCoV-NL63, HCoV-OC43 and HCoV-229E. What the research found in general, with its limitations: Nearly all vaccine-specific clones in convalescent patients (304 of 307) were mono-reactive for SARS-CoV-2 spike rather than cross-reactive with common cold coronaviruses. In convalescent patients, a median around 90% of post-vaccine SARS-CoV-2-reactive clones were detected only after vaccination, suggesting vaccine-specific priming. Relatively few convalescent patients were included in the study, and early timepoints after natural infection were not analyzed. The median count of SARS-CoV-2-reactive clonotypes went up from about 23 after infection to a few dozen after vaccination, although the change was not significant.

This clonotype appeared a few times. Its antigen remains unidentified. The input lacks base qualities; no much larger clone sits a single base away. V and J are trimmed by 6 bases and 7 bases, and the gene matches miss 4 bases of the junction. CDR1 and CDR2 are drawn from the germline V gene (reference sequence): DFQATT, SNEGSKA. The CDR3 has 13 amino acids, counting the end cysteine and phenylalanine. The CDR3 DNA has 39 bases and is translated from base 1. Read against the paper, the sample's treatment or condition label means: approximately nine-day PBMC culture with coronavirus spike peptide pools or control peptides (ViraFEST assay). The ViraFEST assay was used in the study, in which antigen-specific T cells were expanded with peptide pools and expanded clonotypes were subsequently identified by TCR sequencing. Positive SARS-CoV-2 PCR tests in the convalescent patients dated from March to December 2020, before Alpha, Beta and Delta variants emerged in the United States. PBMCs were cultured at about 2 million per well in IMDM supplemented with about 5.5% human AB serum and about 9.6 IU/ml IL-2, with approximately 10 ug/ml peptide pools added. Half of the culture medium was replaced with fresh IL-2-containing medium on days 3 and 7. After 9 to 11 days of culture, CD4+ T cells were isolated by negative selection with the EasySep CD4+ T cell isolation kit. Ficoll-Paque Plus gradient centrifugation was used to isolate PBMCs from whole blood, and the isolated PBMCs were then either used fresh or cryopreserved at -140C. Triplicate wells were generally used for each culture condition.

Library preparation employed PCR. DNA from cultured CD4+ T cells underwent TCR sequencing with the Oncomine TCR Beta short-read assay at the Johns Hopkins FTIC core. The QIAamp micro DNA kit was used to extract genomic DNA from the cultured CD4+ T cells. Oncomine TCR Beta libraries made from cultured CD4+ T cells were pooled using unique dual indexes and sequenced on an Illumina iSeq 100. On the authors' methods: Non-productive sequences were removed, and CDR3s not starting with C, not ending with F or W, or shorter than 7 amino acids were discarded. The MANAFEST web application was used to identify antigen-specific clonotypes by comparing peptide-stimulated wells against reference wells and other culture wells. An FDR below 0.05, an odds ratio above 5, and a productive frequency above 0.1% in at least two of three replicate wells were required for clones to be considered positive. Clonotypes that were significantly expanded in both SARS-CoV-2 spike wells and at least one common cold coronavirus spike condition were defined as cross-reactive. Levenshtein distances (stringdist) and unrooted phylogenetic trees (ape) in R version 3.6.1 were used to assess CDR3 homology. TCRdb cleaned the public reads at Q25 with fastp, built clones with MiXCR and kept in-frame beta chains. For every CDR3 protein sequence, its rows merge into one entry that carries the most common genes and DNA. The V and J calls come from TCRdb's annotation, not from the publication. The sample table lists about 21,000 distinct CDR3 sequences, around a quarter of them with a count of one. Roughly 11% of the sample goes to the ten largest clones.

The TCR was taken from a human donor with COVID-19. The sequencing sample was made of cultured CD4+ T cells from blood. The rearranged segments are TRBV20-1 and TRBJ1-6; the junction holds 9 bases that match TRBD1. The CDR3 has the sequence CSATDRGNSPLHF. The DNA reads as follows: TGCAGTGCCACGGACAGGGGAAATTCACCCCTCCACTTT.